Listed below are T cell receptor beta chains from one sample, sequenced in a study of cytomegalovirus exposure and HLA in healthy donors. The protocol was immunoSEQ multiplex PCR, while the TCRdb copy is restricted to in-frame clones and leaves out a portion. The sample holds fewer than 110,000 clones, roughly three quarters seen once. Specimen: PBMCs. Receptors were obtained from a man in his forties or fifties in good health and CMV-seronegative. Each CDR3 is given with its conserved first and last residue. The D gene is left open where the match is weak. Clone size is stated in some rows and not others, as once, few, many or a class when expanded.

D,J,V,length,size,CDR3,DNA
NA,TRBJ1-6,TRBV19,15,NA,CASSSGNSYNSPLHF,TGTGCCAGTAGTTCCGGGAACTCCTATAATTCACCCCTCCACTTT
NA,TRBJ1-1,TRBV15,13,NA,CATSRQMNTEAFF,TGTGCCACCAGCAGACAGATGAACACTGAAGCTTTCTTT
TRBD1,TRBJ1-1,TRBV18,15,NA,CASSPPTGGNAEAFF,TGTGCCAGCTCACCACCGACAGGGGGCAACGCTGAAGCTTTCTTT
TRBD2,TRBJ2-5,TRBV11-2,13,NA,CASSLARGGTQYF,TGTGCCAGCAGCTTAGCTCGGGGGGGGACCCAGTACTTC
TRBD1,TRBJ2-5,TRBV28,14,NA,CASRPHRGMETQYF,TGTGCCAGCAGACCACACAGGGGGATGGAGACCCAGTACTTC
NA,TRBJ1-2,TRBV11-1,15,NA,CASSPRRVENYGYTF,TGTGCCAGCAGCCCCCGGCGGGTTGAGAACTATGGCTACACCTTC
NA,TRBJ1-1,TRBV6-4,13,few,CASSQAGATEAFF,TGTGCCAGCTCTCAGGCGGGGGCCACTGAAGCTTTCTTT
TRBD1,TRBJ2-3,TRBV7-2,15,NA,CASSSWTGRTDTQYF,TGTGCCAGCAGCTCTTGGACAGGGCGCACAGATACGCAGTATTTT
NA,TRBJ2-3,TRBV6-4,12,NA,CASSPHGDTQYF,TGTGCCAGCAGTCCACACGGGGATACGCAGTATTTT
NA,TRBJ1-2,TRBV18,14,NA,CASTLGGQNYGYTF,TGTGCCAGCACTCTGGGTGGACAGAACTATGGCTACACCTTC
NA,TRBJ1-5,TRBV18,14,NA,CASSPPQSNQPQHF,TGTGCCAGCTCACCACCTCAGAGCAATCAGCCCCAGCATTTT
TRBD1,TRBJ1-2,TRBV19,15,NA,CASSSNRGSNYGYTF,TGTGCCAGTAGTTCTAACAGGGGGTCTAACTATGGCTACACCTTC
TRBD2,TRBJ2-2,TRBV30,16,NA,CAWLTGGGPNTGELFF,TGTGCCTGGTTAACTGGCGGGGGGCCCAACACCGGGGAGCTGTTTTTT
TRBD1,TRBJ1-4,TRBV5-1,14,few,CASSGTGGHEKLFF,TGCGCCAGCAGCGGGACAGGGGGGCATGAAAAACTGTTTTTT
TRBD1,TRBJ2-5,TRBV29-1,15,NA,CSVHSPGQGDETQYF,TGCAGCGTCCATTCTCCGGGACAGGGGGATGAGACCCAGTACTTC
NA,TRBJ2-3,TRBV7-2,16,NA,CASSSQSTLGTDTQYF,TGTGCCAGCAGCTCCCAATCGACTCTAGGCACAGATACGCAGTATTTT
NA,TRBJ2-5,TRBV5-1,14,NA,CASSLGPGQETQYF,TGCGCCAGCAGCTTGGGCCCGGGGCAAGAGACCCAGTACTTC
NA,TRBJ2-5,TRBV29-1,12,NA,CSARGQTGTQYF,TGCAGCGCCCGGGGACAAACGGGGACCCAGTACTTC
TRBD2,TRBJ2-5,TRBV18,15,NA,CASSDSRRGGETQYF,TGTGCCAGCTCAGATTCTCGTCGCGGGGGAGAGACCCAGTACTTC
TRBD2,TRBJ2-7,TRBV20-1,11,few,CSVGLAGEQYF,TGCAGTGTCGGACTAGCGGGGGAACAGTACTTC
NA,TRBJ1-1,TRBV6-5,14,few,CASRSGGGSAEAFF,TGTGCCAGCAGATCGGGGGGTGGGTCGGCTGAAGCTTTCTTT
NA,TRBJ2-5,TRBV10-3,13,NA,CAISEKLQETQYF,TGTGCCATCAGTGAGAAGCTCCAAGAGACCCAGTACTTC
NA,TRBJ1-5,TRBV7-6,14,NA,CASSLDRGLGPQHF,TGTGCCAGCAGCTTAGATAGGGGCCTGGGGCCCCAGCATTTT
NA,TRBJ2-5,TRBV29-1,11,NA,CSVLEGWSQYF,TGCAGCGTTCTGGAGGGTTGGAGCCAGTACTTC
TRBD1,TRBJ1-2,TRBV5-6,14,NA,CASSLEGTVRGYTF,TGTGCCAGCAGCTTGGAAGGGACAGTAAGGGGCTACACCTTC
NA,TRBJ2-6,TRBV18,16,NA,CASSLIGGSGANVLTF,TGTGCCAGCTCATTGATAGGGGGATCTGGGGCCAACGTCTTGACTTTC
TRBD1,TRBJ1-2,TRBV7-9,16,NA,CSSSYTGTGEGVGYTF,TGTTCCAGCAGCTATACCGGGACAGGGGAAGGGGTAGGCTACACCTTC
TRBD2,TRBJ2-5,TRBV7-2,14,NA,CASSIQTSGETQYF,TGTGCCAGCAGCATACAGACTAGCGGGGAGACCCAGTACTTC
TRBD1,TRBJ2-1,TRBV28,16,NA,CASSFRQGARYNEQFF,TGTGCCAGCAGTTTCAGACAGGGGGCGAGGTACAATGAGCAGTTCTTC
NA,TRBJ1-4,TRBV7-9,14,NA,CASSWGQSNVELFF,TGTGCCAGCAGCTGGGGGCAGTCTAATGTAGAACTGTTTTTT
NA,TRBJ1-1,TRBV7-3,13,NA,CASSTDRNTEAFF,TGTGCCAGCAGCACTGACAGAAACACTGAAGCTTTCTTT
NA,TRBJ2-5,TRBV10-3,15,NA,CAISEEWTLQETQYF,TGTGCCATCAGTGAAGAATGGACACTCCAAGAGACCCAGTACTTC
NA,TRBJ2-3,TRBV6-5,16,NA,CASSYTGGGITDTQYF,TGTGCCAGCAGTTACACGGGTGGGGGGATCACAGATACGCAGTATTTT
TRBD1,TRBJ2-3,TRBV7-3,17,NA,CASSLGGQGLRTDTQYF,TGTGCCAGCAGCTTAGGAGGACAGGGACTCCGCACAGATACGCAGTATTTT
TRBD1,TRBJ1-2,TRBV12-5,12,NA,CASGGQGVGYTF,TGTGCTAGTGGGGGACAGGGGGTTGGCTACACCTTC
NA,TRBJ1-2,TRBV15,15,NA,CATSRGRLANYGYTF,TGTGCCACCAGCAGAGGACGGCTAGCTAACTATGGCTACACCTTC
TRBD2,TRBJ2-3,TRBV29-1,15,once,CSAPDSGGYTDTQYF,TGCAGCGCCCCGGATAGCGGGGGCTACACAGATACGCAGTATTTT
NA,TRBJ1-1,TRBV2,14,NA,CASSEIQGITEAFF,TGTGCCAGCAGTGAAATTCAGGGCATCACTGAAGCTTTCTTT
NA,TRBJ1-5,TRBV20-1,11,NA,CSATGGQPQHF,TGCAGTGCTACGGGGGGACAGCCCCAGCATTTT
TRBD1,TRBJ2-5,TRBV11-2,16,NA,CASSRRGPGSAETQYF,TGTGCCAGCAGCAGAAGGGGGCCAGGGTCTGCAGAGACCCAGTACTTC
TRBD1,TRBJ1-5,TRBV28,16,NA,CASNPQPGQGNQPQHF,TGTGCCAGCAACCCACAGCCGGGACAGGGCAATCAGCCCCAGCATTTT
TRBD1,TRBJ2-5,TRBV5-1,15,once,CASSSGQGGRETQYF,TGCGCCAGCAGCTCCGGACAGGGAGGTAGGGAGACCCAGTACTTC
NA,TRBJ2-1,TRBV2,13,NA,CASNTQGYNEQFF,TGTGCCAGCAACACACAGGGATACAATGAGCAGTTCTTC
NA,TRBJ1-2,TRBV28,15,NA,CASSPLQGKNYGYTF,TGTGCCAGCAGTCCCCTTCAGGGGAAAAACTATGGCTACACCTTC
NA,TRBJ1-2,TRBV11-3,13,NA,CASSFNGNYGYTF,TGTGCCAGCAGCTTTAACGGGAACTATGGCTACACCTTC
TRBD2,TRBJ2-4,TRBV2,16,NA,CASSIGLAGGANIQYF,TGTGCCAGCAGTATCGGACTAGCGGGGGGCGCGAACATTCAGTACTTC
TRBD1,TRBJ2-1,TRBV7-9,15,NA,CASTWSGTANNEQFF,TGTGCCAGCACGTGGTCCGGGACAGCGAACAATGAGCAGTTCTTC
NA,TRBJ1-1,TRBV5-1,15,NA,CASSLSQGQRTEAFF,TGCGCCAGCAGCTTGTCCCAGGGGCAGCGGACTGAAGCTTTCTTT